These 28 T cell receptor beta chains originate from one sample sequenced in a study of OX40 agonist ivuxolimab in advanced cancers. Clones were read by immunoSEQ multiplex PCR, and TCRdb kept only the in-frame ones, dropping some. Of about 50,000 clones in the sample, more than 75% were seen once. Source: CD4+ or CD8+ T cells sorted from blood, taken in a trial of the OX40 agonist ivuxolimab. The receptors come from an adult with an advanced solid tumor such as melanoma, head and neck, liver or kidney cancer.

The chain combines TRBV5-1 with TRBJ2-3; D not certain. Between the trimmed V and J ends, which lost 0 bases and 2 bases, there was a span of 7 bases. Germline V gene data show CDR1 as SGHRS and CDR2 as YFSETQ. The CDR3 extends over 14 amino acids. The CDR3 loop is CASSLEHPTDTQYF. In DNA, the CDR3 is TGCGCCAGCAGCTTGGAACACCCCACAGATACGCAGTATTTT.

The chain recombines TRBV21-1 with TRBJ1-1; TRBD1, as called in the table, went unchecked against the DNA. TRBV21-1 corresponds to a pseudogene. The CDR3 covers 15 residues. For the CDR3, the DNA is TGTGCCAGCAGCATCCCGACAGGGTTGGGCACTGAAGCTTTCTTT. Amino acid sequence: CASSIPTGLGTEAFF.

A few counts support this clone. The same CDR3 can be traced to other DNA sequences in this sample. This chain links TRBV6-1 with TRBJ1-1; D is unresolved. The V and J ends lost 4 bases and 0 bases respectively, with 6 bases between them. CDR1 is MNHNS and CDR2 is SASEGT in the germline V gene. This CDR3 comprises 13 residues. CDR3 sequence (DNA): TGTGCCAGCAGTGTCGAGATGAACACTGAAGCTTTCTTT. Translating it yields CASSVEMNTEAFF.

This clone turned up a few times. The chain combines TRBV27 with TRBJ1-5; D is possibly TRBD1 (5 bases). Germline-derived CDR1 and CDR2 are MNHEY and SMNVEV (reference sequence). Trimming stripped 5 bases from V and 4 bases from J, with 9 bases between. The CDR3 contains 13 residues. The DNA of the CDR3 is TGTGCCAGCAGTCCCAAGGGGAATCAGCCCCAGCATTTT. This encodes CASSPKGNQPQHF.

The chain combines TRBV6-1 with TRBJ2-3, with TRBD1 matching over 7 bases. The CDR3 spans 14 residues. CDR1 is MNHNS and CDR2 is SASEGT in the germline V gene. With V trimmed by 6 bases and J by 2 bases, 5 bases remained unmatched. The CDR3 nucleotides are TGTGCCAGCAGAGAACAGGGGTACACAGATACGCAGTATTTT. This codes for CASREQGYTDTQYF.

This clone was seen only a few times. This sequence joins TRBV7-2 and TRBJ2-3; TRBD1 matches 9 bases. The CDR3 runs to 19 residues. V trimming: 5 bases; J trimming: 0 bases; junction bases outside the gene matches: 15. Germline V gene data show CDR1 as SGHTA and CDR2 as FQGNSA. CDR3 region: CASSPDRGNAVRSTDTQYF. The CDR3 DNA sequence: TGTGCCAGCAGCCCGGACAGGGGAAATGCCGTACGGAGCACAGATACGCAGTATTTT.

The chain combines TRBV14 with TRBJ2-7; D is unclear. Looked up from germline, CDR1 is SGHDN and CDR2 is FVKESK. There are 16 residues in the CDR3. The ends were cut back, 4 bases at V and 5 bases at J, with 21 bases in the middle. As DNA, the CDR3 is TGTGCCAGCAGCCGCCCCCGAGCTTTTCTAAGGGACGAGCAGTACTTC. Translated, it gives CASSRPRAFLRDEQYF.

The chain couples TRBV18 to TRBJ2-1, with D uncertain. Trimming took 6 bases from V and 0 from J, leaving 18 bases between them. CDR1 and CDR2 from the germline V gene are KGHSH and LQKENI. The CDR3 loop spans 17 amino acids. The CDR3 DNA is TGTGCCAGCTCCCTACGTAGAGCCCGTACCTCCTACAATGAGCAGTTCTTC. Protein sequence: CASSLRRARTSYNEQFF.

The chain combines TRBV19 with TRBJ1-4; no definite D call. The ends were cut back, 6 bases at V and 4 bases at J, with 15 bases in the middle. This CDR3 comprises 15 residues. Germline V gives CDR1 LNHDA, CDR2 SQIVND (reference sequence). The CDR3 here is CASRRDRDFNEKLFF. The CDR3 nucleotides read TGTGCCAGTAGACGCGACCGGGATTTTAATGAAAAACTGTTTTTT.

The chain combines TRBV18 with TRBJ2-1; 7 nucleotides line up with TRBD1. The CDR3 length is 16 residues. V dropped 0 bases and J dropped 7; count of bases not matched to a gene: 9. Germline loops: CDR1 KGHSH, CDR2 LQKENI. The CDR3 reads CASSPPGTVARNEQFF. The CDR3 DNA sequence: TGTGCCAGCTCACCACCGGGGACAGTGGCTAGAAATGAGCAGTTCTTC.

J is TRBJ2-4 and V is TRBV6-5, with D perhaps given as TRBD1 or TRBD2 (5 bases each). V was clipped by 0 bases and J by 3 bases, with 12 bases between them. The CDR3 spans 16 residues. Germline assignment: CDR1 MNHEY and CDR2 SVGAGI. CDR3 region: CASSYSGVLSKNIQYF. DNA for the CDR3: TGTGCCAGCAGTTACTCGGGGGTTCTGAGCAAAAACATTCAGTACTTC.

The sample holds one count of this clone. This rearrangement joins TRBV18 to TRBJ2-6; 10 bases are shared with TRBD1. V was pared by 2 bases and J by 0 bases, with 7 bases of the junction left unmatched. From germline, CDR1 is KGHSH and CDR2 LQKENI. The CDR3 runs 19 residues. CDR3 protein: CASSPRQGQGFSGANVLTF. DNA of the CDR3: TGTGCCAGCTCACCAAGACAGGGACAGGGGTTCTCTGGGGCCAACGTCCTGACTTTC.

This clone was counted between two and nine times. The chain combines TRBV2 with TRBJ1-2; no definite D call. V was clipped by 3 bases and J by 4 bases, with 6 bases between them. The V gene's germline CDR1 is SNHLY and CDR2 FYNNEI. This CDR3 region has 12 residues. CDR3 in amino acids: CASSEGFYGYTF. The CDR3, as DNA: TGTGCCAGCAGTGAGGGATTCTATGGCTACACCTTC.

The V gene is TRBV4-2, the J gene TRBJ2-5, with 11 bases aligning to TRBD2. Unmatched junction bases numbered 8, after V lost 4 bases and J lost 4 bases. This CDR3 has 16 amino acids. The V gene's germline CDR1 is LGHNA and CDR2 YNFKEQ. CDR3 amino acids: CASSPTTSGIRETQYF. The DNA of the CDR3 is TGTGCCAGCAGCCCAACGACTAGCGGGATTCGAGAGACCCAGTACTTC.

The V and J genes are TRBV11-2 and TRBJ1-5; a possible D gene is TRBD1 (5 bases). Trimming shortened V by 6 bases and J by 3 bases, and 12 bases separated the two germline ends. Germline values: CDR1 SGHAT, CDR2 FQNNGV. The CDR3 spans 14 residues. The CDR3 loop reads CASSEGWDNQPQHF. The CDR3 coding sequence is TGTGCCAGCAGTGAGGGGTGGGACAATCAGCCCCAGCATTTT.

The chain uses TRBV7-9 and TRBJ2-7; a weak D match, TRBD1 (6 bases). Germline V gene data show CDR1 as SEHNR and CDR2 as FQNEAQ (reference sequence). V was cut by 1 base and J by 0 bases, with 7 bases left in between. This CDR3 is built from 14 residues. Here the CDR3 reads CASSLGGLSYEQYF. The CDR3 DNA is TGTGCCAGCAGCTTAGGGGGGCTCTCCTACGAGCAGTACTTC.

V usage is TRBV6-5 and J usage is TRBJ2-5, with D uncertain. Per the germline V gene, CDR1 is MNHEY and CDR2 is SVGAGI. The germline V and J ends were trimmed by 3 bases and 1 base, with 9 bases remaining between them. The length of the CDR3 is 14 residues. CDR3 sequence reads: CASSYGPLQETQYF. DNA of the CDR3: TGTGCCAGCAGTTATGGACCTCTCCAAGAGACCCAGTACTTC.

This chain connects TRBV19 to TRBJ2-7; the match to TRBD2 covers 9 bases. The junction had 9 bases not matched to a gene; V was cut back by 3 bases and J by 3 bases. Germline V lookup: CDR1 LNHDA, CDR2 SQIVND (reference sequence). This CDR3 region has 16 residues. The CDR3 DNA reads TGTGCCAGTAGTATGAGGGCTAGCGGGAACGGCTACGAGCAGTACTTC. This gives the protein CASSMRASGNGYEQYF. Complete variable domain (other parts from reference TRBV19 and TRBJ2-7): DGGITQSPKYLFRKEGQNVTLSCEQNLNHDAMYWYRQDPGQGLRLIYYSQIVNDFQKGDIAEGYSVSREKKESFPLTVTSAQKNPTAFYLCASSMRASGNGYEQYFGPGTRLTVT.

The chain combines TRBV11-2 with TRBJ1-6; TRBD1 matches 7 bases. This CDR3 has 15 residues. The V gene's germline CDR1 is SGHAT and CDR2 FQNNGV. V was clipped by 5 bases and J by 8 bases; unmatched bases: 9. The chain's CDR3 is CASSGNRDRHSPLHF. The CDR3 DNA reads as TGTGCCAGCAGCGGGAACCGGGACAGACATTCACCCCTCCACTTT.

This chain links TRBV7-2 with TRBJ1-2; TRBD1 agrees at 7 bases. J was trimmed by 5 bases and V by 1 base; bases with no gene match: 7. The germline CDR1 and CDR2 sequences are SGHTA and FQGNSA. The CDR3 has 15 residues. The CDR3 bases are TGTGCCAGCAGCTTAGTGGGCAGGGGGGATTATGGCTACACCTTC. It specifies CASSLVGRGDYGYTF.

A few counts support this clone. The chain combines TRBV19 with TRBJ1-5; D unclear. Germline V gives CDR1 LNHDA, CDR2 SQIVND (reference sequence). This CDR3 is built from 16 residues. V was trimmed by 7 bases and J by 1 base, leaving 17 bases between them. Here the CDR3 DNA reads TGTGCCAGTATCTTCAGCTCCGTGCAAAGCAATCAGCCCCAGCATTTT. It translates to CASIFSSVQSNQPQHF.

The V and J genes are TRBV5-4 and TRBJ2-5; TRBD2 matches at 12 bases. Germline values: CDR1 SGHNT, CDR2 YYREEE (reference sequence). The CDR3 consists of 18 residues. Unmatched junction bases numbered 11, after V lost 4 bases and J lost 1 base. For the CDR3, the DNA is TGTGCCAGCAGCGTACTAGCGGGAGGAGTGGGCCTCCAAGAGACCCAGTACTTC. This sequence encodes CASSVLAGGVGLQETQYF.

With respect to this clone: The sample carries other DNA sequences with the same CDR3. This rearrangement joins TRBV9 to TRBJ1-2; perhaps TRBD1 as D (5 bases). V was shortened by 3 bases and J by 1 base, with 13 bases between the two germline ends. Germline values: CDR1 SGDLS, CDR2 YYNGEE. The CDR3 totals 15 residues. CDR3 nucleotides: TGTGCCAGCAGCGGGCAGGGCTACCTTAACTATGGCTACACCTTC. Its translation: CASSGQGYLNYGYTF.

About this clone: Sequence at one end of the junction differs from germline and may be a read error. This chain uses TRBV7-7 with TRBJ2-5, with TRBD2 as a possible D gene (5 bases). Germline assignment: CDR1 SSHAT and CDR2 FNYEAQ (reference sequence). The CDR3 consists of 8 residues. CDR3 nucleotide sequence: TGTGCCAGCGAACCGGGGAACTTC. This translates into CASEPGNF.

This chain connects TRBV5-4 to TRBJ2-2; 7 bases line up with TRBD2. Germline V lookup: CDR1 SGHNT, CDR2 YYREEE (reference sequence). The ends lost 5 bases at V and 6 bases at J; junction bases unmatched: 10. This CDR3 comprises 15 residues. This CDR3 reads CASSPSLGRAGELFF. Written as DNA, the CDR3 is TGTGCCAGCAGTCCTTCTCTGGGGAGGGCCGGGGAGCTGTTTTTT.

The rearrangement uses TRBV7-9 and TRBJ2-1, with 7 bases that match TRBD1. Germline-derived CDR1 and CDR2 are SEHNR and FQNEAQ (reference sequence). The CDR3 is 13 amino acids. V lost 7 bases, J lost 6 bases, and 6 bases stayed unmatched. The CDR3 DNA is TGTGCCAGCAACAGGGGAAAAGTCAATGAGCAGTTCTTC. Its protein is CASNRGKVNEQFF.

The chain uses TRBV2 and TRBJ2-5; D could derive from TRBD1 or TRBD2 (5 bases each). CDR1 and CDR2 (germline): SNHLY, FYNNEI. The CDR3 spans 11 residues. Trimming took off 6 bases at V and 5 bases at J, with 7 bases between the two ends. Here the CDR3 reads CASSWGETQYF. In nucleotides, the CDR3 is TGTGCCAGCAGCTGGGGGGAGACCCAGTACTTC.

This clone appeared a few times. This chain connects TRBV7-2 to TRBJ2-1; 9 nucleotides match TRBD1. Looked up from germline, CDR1 is SGHTA and CDR2 is FQGNSA. The CDR3 loop spans 13 amino acids. V shed 11 bases and J 7 bases; nucleotides not matched to a gene: 9. The CDR3 region has the DNA TGTGCCGCTAGTCGGGACAGGGTAAATGAGCAGTTCTTC. Its protein is CAASRDRVNEQFF.